The rows below give T cell receptor beta chains drawn from one sample of a study of shared clonotypes between healthy human individuals. Libraries were prepared by immunoSEQ multiplex PCR; TCRdb keeps only in-frame clonotypes and omits some of them. The data contain around 300,000 clones, roughly 91% of them singletons. Material for sequencing was memory CD8+ T cells sorted from blood. The receptors come from a man aged 18-30 years in good health. CDR3s include the opening cysteine and the closing phenylalanine or tryptophan. The order of the fields is J gene, V gene, clone size, D gene, CDR3 DNA, CDR3 protein. A D gene is named only where the DNA matches it firmly. Some rows have no size entry. The others give once, few or many, or a class for an expanded clone.

j_gene: TRBJ2-7
v_gene: TRBV9
abundance: NA
d_gene: NA
CDR3nt: TGTGCCAGCAGCGTAGCGGAGACTCACGAGCAGTACTTC
CDR3aa: CASSVAETHEQYF

j_gene: TRBJ2-7
v_gene: TRBV6-6
abundance: few
d_gene: TRBD2
CDR3nt: TGTGCCAGCAGTTACTCGCTCCAGCGGGGAGCTGAGCAGTACTTC
CDR3aa: CASSYSLQRGAEQYF

j_gene: TRBJ2-1
v_gene: TRBV7-8
abundance: NA
d_gene: TRBD1
CDR3nt: TGTGCCAGCAGCAAGGGACAGGGGGCCTCCTACAATGAGCAGTTCTTC
CDR3aa: CASSKGQGASYNEQFF

j_gene: TRBJ2-7
v_gene: TRBV2
abundance: NA
d_gene: NA
CDR3nt: TGTGCCAGCAGTGAAGGGGGCGAGCAGTACTTC
CDR3aa: CASSEGGEQYF

j_gene: TRBJ1-4
v_gene: TRBV4-1
abundance: NA
d_gene: NA
CDR3nt: TGCGCCAGCAGCCAAGATCGGGGAATCGAAAAACTGTTTTTT
CDR3aa: CASSQDRGIEKLFF

j_gene: TRBJ1-1
v_gene: TRBV28
abundance: NA
d_gene: NA
CDR3nt: TGTGCCAGCAGTTTCAGAAACACTGAAGCTTTCTTT
CDR3aa: CASSFRNTEAFF

j_gene: TRBJ2-7
v_gene: TRBV5-1
abundance: few
d_gene: NA
CDR3nt: TGCGCCAGCAGCCCAGGCTACGAGCAGTACTTC
CDR3aa: CASSPGYEQYF

j_gene: TRBJ2-1
v_gene: TRBV30
abundance: NA
d_gene: NA
CDR3nt: TGTGCCTGGATTAGCCCAACCTACAATGAGCAGTTCTTC
CDR3aa: CAWISPTYNEQFF

j_gene: TRBJ2-1
v_gene: TRBV28
abundance: many
d_gene: TRBD2
CDR3nt: TGTGCCAGCAGTTTATTAGCGGGGGGAAACAATGAGCAGTTCTTC
CDR3aa: CASSLLAGGNNEQFF

j_gene: TRBJ1-1
v_gene: TRBV10-3
abundance: NA
d_gene: NA
CDR3nt: TGTGCCATCAGTGAGTCTGGGGGGAGGGCCACTGAAGCTTTCTTT
CDR3aa: CAISESGGRATEAFF

j_gene: TRBJ2-7
v_gene: TRBV5-1
abundance: NA
d_gene: NA
CDR3nt: TGCGCCAGCAGGACCCAAGGGTGGCCTTGGAACTACGAGCAGTACTTC
CDR3aa: CASRTQGWPWNYEQYF

j_gene: TRBJ1-1
v_gene: TRBV5-1
abundance: NA
d_gene: NA
CDR3nt: TGCGCCAGCAGCCCCACATTTGGGAACACTGAAGCTTTCTTT
CDR3aa: CASSPTFGNTEAFF

j_gene: TRBJ1-1
v_gene: TRBV27
abundance: NA
d_gene: TRBD1
CDR3nt: TGTGCCAGCAGTATGACAGGGTTGGGCACTGAAGCTTTCTTT
CDR3aa: CASSMTGLGTEAFF

j_gene: TRBJ2-7
v_gene: TRBV2
abundance: NA
d_gene: NA
CDR3nt: TGTGCCAGCAGTGAAGTCGCAGGAGGGTACGAGCAGTACTTC
CDR3aa: CASSEVAGGYEQYF

j_gene: TRBJ2-4
v_gene: TRBV11-2
abundance: NA
d_gene: NA
CDR3nt: TGTGCCAGCAGCTTAGGGGGGTTGGGTCAGTACTTC
CDR3aa: CASSLGGLGQYF

j_gene: TRBJ2-5
v_gene: TRBV9
abundance: NA
d_gene: TRBD1
CDR3nt: TGTGCCAGCAGCCCGTGGACAGGGGGAGGGGAGACCCAGTACTTC
CDR3aa: CASSPWTGGGETQYF

j_gene: TRBJ2-7
v_gene: TRBV5-4
abundance: NA
d_gene: NA
CDR3nt: TGTGCCAGCAGCCCGTGGGGGGTGCTAGCGCACGAGCAGTACTTC
CDR3aa: CASSPWGVLAHEQYF

j_gene: TRBJ2-1
v_gene: TRBV27
abundance: NA
d_gene: TRBD2
CDR3nt: TGTGCCAGCAGTTTCACCCAATCCCTACTAGCGGCCAAGCGCAATGAGCAGTTCTTC
CDR3aa: CASSFTQSLLAAKRNEQFF

j_gene: TRBJ1-4
v_gene: TRBV25-1
abundance: NA
d_gene: NA
CDR3nt: TGTGCCAGCAGTGATCTCGGACACCTACTTAATGAAAAACTGTTTTTT
CDR3aa: CASSDLGHLLNEKLFF

j_gene: TRBJ2-7
v_gene: TRBV28
abundance: once
d_gene: TRBD2
CDR3nt: TGTGCCAGCAGTAACTCCGGGAGGGTCTCCTACGAGCAGTACTTC
CDR3aa: CASSNSGRVSYEQYF

j_gene: TRBJ2-5
v_gene: TRBV5-6
abundance: NA
d_gene: NA
CDR3nt: TGTGCCAGCAGCTTATCCGCCGGGGAGACCCAGTACTTC
CDR3aa: CASSLSAGETQYF

j_gene: TRBJ1-1
v_gene: TRBV4-3
abundance: NA
d_gene: NA
CDR3nt: TGCGCCAGCAGCCCGATGGGGGGCCTAGTGAACACTGAAGCTTTCTTT
CDR3aa: CASSPMGGLVNTEAFF

j_gene: TRBJ2-7
v_gene: TRBV27
abundance: NA
d_gene: NA
CDR3nt: TGTGCCAGCACCTTGACAGGAAGCTCCTACGAGCAGTACTTC
CDR3aa: CASTLTGSSYEQYF

j_gene: TRBJ2-7
v_gene: TRBV9
abundance: NA
d_gene: NA
CDR3nt: TGTGCCAGCAGCCCCGGAGGGTTCGAGCAGTACTTC
CDR3aa: CASSPGGFEQYF

j_gene: TRBJ2-7
v_gene: TRBV6-1
abundance: NA
d_gene: NA
CDR3nt: TGTGCCAGCAGTGGGAGTGGGAGCCCCGAGCAGTACTTC
CDR3aa: CASSGSGSPEQYF

j_gene: TRBJ2-6
v_gene: TRBV9
abundance: once
d_gene: NA
CDR3nt: TGTGCCAGCAGCCCGGGGAGAACTGGGGCCAACGTCCTGACTTTC
CDR3aa: CASSPGRTGANVLTF

j_gene: TRBJ1-1
v_gene: TRBV13
abundance: NA
d_gene: NA
CDR3nt: TGTGCCAGCAGCACCTGGGGTGACACTGAAGCTTTCTTT
CDR3aa: CASSTWGDTEAFF

j_gene: TRBJ2-7
v_gene: TRBV27
abundance: NA
d_gene: TRBD1
CDR3nt: TGTGCCAGCAGTTTATCGATGGGGGACAGCTCCTACGAGCAGTACTTC
CDR3aa: CASSLSMGDSSYEQYF

j_gene: TRBJ2-7
v_gene: TRBV10-2
abundance: NA
d_gene: NA
CDR3nt: TGCGCCAGCAGTGAAAGGTCTTCCGGGACGCATGACTACGAGCAGTACTTC
CDR3aa: CASSERSSGTHDYEQYF

j_gene: TRBJ1-1
v_gene: TRBV5-1
abundance: NA
d_gene: TRBD1
CDR3nt: TGCGCCAGCAGCTTGGAGGGGGCGGATAGAGCTTTCTTT
CDR3aa: CASSLEGADRAFF

j_gene: TRBJ2-1
v_gene: TRBV10-2
abundance: NA
d_gene: TRBD2
CDR3nt: TGCGCCAGCAGTGAGTCGTGGACTAGCGGGGGGCGGGAGCAGTTCTTC
CDR3aa: CASSESWTSGGREQFF

j_gene: TRBJ2-1
v_gene: TRBV25-1
abundance: NA
d_gene: TRBD2
CDR3nt: TGTGCCAGCAGTGGCCCCCTAGCGGGGGGTCACAATGAGCAGTTCTTC
CDR3aa: CASSGPLAGGHNEQFF

j_gene: TRBJ2-5
v_gene: TRBV7-8
abundance: NA
d_gene: TRBD2
CDR3nt: TGTGCCAGCAGCCCGACGGGACTAGAGGAAGAGACCCAGTACTTC
CDR3aa: CASSPTGLEEETQYF

j_gene: TRBJ1-4
v_gene: TRBV4-3
abundance: NA
d_gene: NA
CDR3nt: TGCGCCAGCAGCCAAGTTCAGGGGCTCTCGGAAAAACTGTTTTTT
CDR3aa: CASSQVQGLSEKLFF

j_gene: TRBJ1-1
v_gene: TRBV7-9
abundance: NA
d_gene: NA
CDR3nt: TGTGCCAGCAGCCCGTTAGGCAGCTCAAACACTGAAGCTTTCTTT
CDR3aa: CASSPLGSSNTEAFF

j_gene: TRBJ1-6
v_gene: TRBV20-1
abundance: NA
d_gene: NA
CDR3nt: TGCAGTGCTAACGCCAGAAGGGCCCTCCACTTT
CDR3aa: CSANARRALHF

j_gene: TRBJ2-6
v_gene: TRBV13
abundance: NA
d_gene: TRBD1
CDR3nt: TGTGCCAGCAGCCGGGACAGGGACAGTACTGGGGCCAACGTCCTGACTTTC
CDR3aa: CASSRDRDSTGANVLTF

j_gene: TRBJ1-1
v_gene: TRBV5-1
abundance: NA
d_gene: TRBD1
CDR3nt: TGCGCCAGCAGGATAGGGACAGAAGCCATCCCTGAAGCTTTCTTT
CDR3aa: CASRIGTEAIPEAFF

j_gene: TRBJ2-7
v_gene: TRBV6-5
abundance: NA
d_gene: TRBD1
CDR3nt: TGTGCCAGCAGTGCCCTCCGAGACAGGGGACTCGAGCAGTACTTC
CDR3aa: CASSALRDRGLEQYF

j_gene: TRBJ1-2
v_gene: TRBV6-6
abundance: NA
d_gene: NA
CDR3nt: TGCGCCTCCTGGCGGGGTTTATATGGCTACACCTTC
CDR3aa: CASWRGLYGYTF

j_gene: TRBJ1-5
v_gene: TRBV7-8
abundance: NA
d_gene: TRBD1
CDR3nt: TGTGCCAGCAGCCGTAACAGGGGGTATCAGCCCCAGCATTTT
CDR3aa: CASSRNRGYQPQHF

j_gene: TRBJ2-7
v_gene: TRBV15
abundance: NA
d_gene: NA
CDR3nt: TGTGCCACCAGGGGGGAGACCTCCTACGAGCAGTACTTC
CDR3aa: CATRGETSYEQYF

j_gene: TRBJ2-7
v_gene: TRBV5-1
abundance: NA
d_gene: NA
CDR3nt: TGCGCCAGCAGCTACCGGACCGGACTCGAGCAGTACTTC
CDR3aa: CASSYRTGLEQYF

j_gene: TRBJ2-5
v_gene: TRBV6-1
abundance: NA
d_gene: NA
CDR3nt: TGTGCCAGCAGTGTTCAGGAAGAGACCCAGTACTTC
CDR3aa: CASSVQEETQYF

j_gene: TRBJ1-2
v_gene: TRBV14
abundance: NA
d_gene: NA
CDR3nt: TGTGCCAGCAGCCTGGGGATGGGCTATGGCTACACCTTC
CDR3aa: CASSLGMGYGYTF

j_gene: TRBJ2-1
v_gene: TRBV4-3
abundance: NA
d_gene: NA
CDR3nt: TGCGCCAGCAGCCCAATAGGGGGAGCTGAGCAGTTCTTC
CDR3aa: CASSPIGGAEQFF

j_gene: TRBJ2-7
v_gene: TRBV14
abundance: NA
d_gene: NA
CDR3nt: TGTGCCAGCAGCCTAAGACTATCCTACGAGCAGTACTTC
CDR3aa: CASSLRLSYEQYF

j_gene: TRBJ1-2
v_gene: TRBV5-6
abundance: NA
d_gene: TRBD1
CDR3nt: TGTGCCAGCAGCCCCGGACCGACAGGGGGCAATGGCTACACCTTC
CDR3aa: CASSPGPTGGNGYTF

j_gene: TRBJ2-2
v_gene: TRBV13
abundance: NA
d_gene: NA
CDR3nt: TGTGCCAGCAGTCATGCGTACAGCGGGGAGCTGTTTTTT
CDR3aa: CASSHAYSGELFF

j_gene: TRBJ2-7
v_gene: TRBV11-2
abundance: NA
d_gene: TRBD1
CDR3nt: TGTGCCAGCAGATGGACAGGAGCCACCTACGAGCAGTACTTC
CDR3aa: CASRWTGATYEQYF

j_gene: TRBJ1-3
v_gene: TRBV5-1
abundance: NA
d_gene: NA
CDR3nt: TGCGCCAGCAGCTTAGACGGTGGAAACACCATATATTTT
CDR3aa: CASSLDGGNTIYF